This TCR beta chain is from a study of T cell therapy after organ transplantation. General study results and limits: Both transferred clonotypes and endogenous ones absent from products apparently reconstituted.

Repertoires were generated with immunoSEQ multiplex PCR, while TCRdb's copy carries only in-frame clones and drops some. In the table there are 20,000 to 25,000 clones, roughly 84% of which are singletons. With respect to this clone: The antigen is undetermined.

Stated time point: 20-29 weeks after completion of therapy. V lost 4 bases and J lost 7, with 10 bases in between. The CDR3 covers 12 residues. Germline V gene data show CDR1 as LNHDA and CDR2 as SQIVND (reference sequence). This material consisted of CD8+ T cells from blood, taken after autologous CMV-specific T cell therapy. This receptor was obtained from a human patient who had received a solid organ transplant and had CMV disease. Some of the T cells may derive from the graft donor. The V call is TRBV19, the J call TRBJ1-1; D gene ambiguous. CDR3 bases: TGTGCCAGTAGTACCGGGTTTCGTGAAGCTTTCTTT. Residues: CASSTGFREAFF.